This entry lists 11 T cell receptor beta chains sequenced from one sample in a study of cytomegalovirus exposure and HLA in healthy donors. Both 60 Vbeta primers and 13 Jbeta primers went into the PCR. Some clones are missing from TCRdb's copy, which holds only in-frame ones; the method was immunoSEQ multiplex PCR. Of around 110,000 clones in the sample, roughly 82% were seen once. The sample comprised PBMCs. These receptors were taken from a male donor in good health and CMV-seropositive.

This clone was seen a few times. This chain joins TRBV7-9 and TRBJ1-5; 8 bases are shared with TRBD1. V lost 5 bases and J lost 5; bases outside the gene matches: 8. The CDR3 runs 15 residues. Germline V gene data show CDR1 as SEHNR and CDR2 as FQNEAQ (reference sequence). This CDR3 is CASSPGQGLYQPQHF. CDR3 bases: TGTGCCAGCAGCCCCGGACAGGGTTTGTATCAGCCCCAGCATTTT.

The rearrangement uses TRBV18 and TRBJ1-5; maybe TRBD1 (6 bases). Germline assignment: CDR1 KGHSH and CDR2 LQKENI. The V end lost 3 bases, the J end lost 1 base, and 13 bases lay between the germline ends. The CDR3 consists of 16 residues. CDR3 residues: CASSPTGGLSNQPQHF. The CDR3 DNA is TGTGCCAGCTCACCCACGGGGGGCCTGAGCAATCAGCCCCAGCATTTT.

J is TRBJ2-1 and V is TRBV9, with TRBD2 matching over 7 bases. V lost 1 base to trimming and J lost 2 bases; unmatched junction nucleotides: 9. Germline CDR1 reads SGDLS; CDR2 reads YYNGEE. This CDR3 region has 17 residues. The CDR3 DNA reads as TGTGCCAGCAGCGTAATCGGCGGGAGCTTTGCCTACAATGAGCAGTTCTTC. This gives the protein CASSVIGGSFAYNEQFF. Together with reference TRBV9 and TRBJ2-1, the CDR3 gives the full variable domain: DSGVTQTPKHLITATGQRVTLRCSPRSGDLSVYWYQQSLDQGLQFLIQYYNGEERAKGNILERFSAQQFPDLHSELNLSSLELGDSALYFCASSVIGGSFAYNEQFFGPGTRLTVL.

The chain combines TRBV5-1 with TRBJ1-3, with D possibly matching TRBD1 (6 bases). The V gene's germline CDR1 is SGHRS and CDR2 YFSETQ. This CDR3 contains 15 residues. V lost 2 bases and J 0 bases, leaving 9 bases between the germline ends. The CDR3 DNA sequence: TGCGCCAGCAGCTTCGACAGGATCTCTGGAAACACCATATATTTT. Translated, it gives CASSFDRISGNTIYF.

The chain has TRBV7-9 and TRBJ2-2, with 12 bases fitting TRBD2. This CDR3 comprises 16 residues. Germline-derived CDR1 and CDR2 are SEHNR and FQNEAQ (reference sequence). With V trimmed by 5 bases and J by 7 bases, 8 bases remained unmatched. This CDR3 is CASSQGLAGMDGELFF. In DNA, the CDR3 is TGTGCCAGCAGCCAAGGACTAGCGGGAATGGACGGGGAGCTGTTTTTT.

For the CDR3, the DNA is TGTGCCAGCCGACTTCGGGGGGGATATCAGCCCCAGCATTTT. This translates into CASRLRGGYQPQHF. V gene TRBV6-5 combines with J gene TRBJ1-5; TRBD1 might be the D (5 bases). The CDR3 covers 14 residues. Germline V gives CDR1 MNHEY, CDR2 SVGAGI. V was pared by 8 bases and J by 5 bases, with 16 bases between.

This clone was recorded a few times. CDR3 bases: TGTGCCAGCAGCCGGGGAGGGAGAGAAGCTTTCTTT. The encoded protein is CASSRGGREAFF. The genes are TRBV5-4 and TRBJ1-1; no definite D call. The V and J ends lost 4 bases and 8 bases respectively, with 12 bases between them. Looked up from germline, CDR1 is SGHNT and CDR2 is YYREEE (reference sequence). The CDR3 spans 12 residues.

V and J are TRBV27 and TRBJ2-7; 8 nucleotides agree with TRBD1. Germline V gives CDR1 MNHEY, CDR2 SMNVEV (reference sequence). This CDR3 spans 15 amino acids. The V gene end was trimmed by 6 bases and the J gene end by 4 bases; junction bases not matched to a gene: 11. The CDR3 is CASSLTGTGSYEQYF. CDR3 DNA: TGTGCCAGCAGCCTCACCGGGACAGGCTCATACGAGCAGTACTTC.

This chain connects TRBV7-6 to TRBJ2-1, with 12 bases that match TRBD2. Trimming at V came to 5 bases and at J to 7 bases, leaving 9 bases not matched to a gene. The CDR3 loop spans 16 amino acids. The V gene's germline CDR1 is SGHVS and CDR2 FNYEAQ. CDR3 region: CASSPAGLAGWNEQFF. For the CDR3, the DNA is TGTGCCAGCAGCCCCGCCGGACTAGCGGGGTGGAATGAGCAGTTCTTC.

The V and J genes are TRBV19 and TRBJ1-2; 10 bases are a match to TRBD1. V lost 9 bases to trimming and J lost 3 bases; unmatched junction nucleotides: 10. The CDR3 is 15 amino acids. The germline CDR1 and CDR2 sequences are LNHDA and SQIVND (reference sequence). The CDR3 nucleotides read TGTGCCAGCGCCACCCCGACAGGGGGCTACTATGGCTACACCTTC. Its protein product is CASATPTGGYYGYTF.

The chain recombines TRBV6-7 with TRBJ2-7; D may be TRBD1 (7 bases). TRBV6-7 is filed as an ORF, its function uncertain. Trimming took off 6 bases at V and 2 bases at J, with 17 bases between the two ends. The CDR3 has 15 amino acids. CDR3 sequence reads: CASSPQGTAPYEQYF. CDR3 bases: TGTGCCAGCAGCCCACAGGGGACTGCCCCCTACGAGCAGTACTTC.